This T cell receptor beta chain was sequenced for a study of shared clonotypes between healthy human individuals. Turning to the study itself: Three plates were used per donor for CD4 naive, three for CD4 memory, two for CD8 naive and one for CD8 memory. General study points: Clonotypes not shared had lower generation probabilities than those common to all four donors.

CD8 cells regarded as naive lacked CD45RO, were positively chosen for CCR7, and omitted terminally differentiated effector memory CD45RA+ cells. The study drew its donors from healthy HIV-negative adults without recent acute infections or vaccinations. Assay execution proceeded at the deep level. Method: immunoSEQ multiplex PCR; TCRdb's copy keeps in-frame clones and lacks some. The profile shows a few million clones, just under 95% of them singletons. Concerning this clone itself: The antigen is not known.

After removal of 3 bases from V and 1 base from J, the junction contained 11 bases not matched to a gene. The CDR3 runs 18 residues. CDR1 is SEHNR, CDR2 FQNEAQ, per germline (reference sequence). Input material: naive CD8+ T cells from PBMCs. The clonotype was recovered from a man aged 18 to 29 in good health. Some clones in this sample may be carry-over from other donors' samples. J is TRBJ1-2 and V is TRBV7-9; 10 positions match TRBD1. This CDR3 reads CASSFPRDRGPNNYGYTF. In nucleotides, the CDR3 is TGTGCCAGCAGCTTCCCAAGGGACAGGGGACCAAATAACTATGGCTACACCTTC.